This TCR beta chain appears in the sequencing data of a study of cytomegalovirus exposure and HLA in healthy donors. Study-wide points: It was in a later analysis that TCR association rates were seen to vary by HLA locus, highest for DRB1 and lowest for HLA-C. A previous analysis found most TCR beta V segments productive roughly 90% or roughly 30% of the time.

As for this clone: Its antigen remains unidentified.

The PCR ran on 60 Vbeta and 13 Jbeta primers. Original processing methods: Among the unique TCR beta chains that a later analysis counted, 70 million to 85 million in all, around 11 million were shared. Repertoires were generated with immunoSEQ multiplex PCR, while TCRdb's copy carries only in-frame clones and drops some. That table is the source of V, J and clone size, and D and trimming were worked out from the DNA. The data contain some 25,000 clones, more than 75% of them seen just once; the ten biggest clones take up approximately 5%. Germline V gene data show CDR1 as SGHAT and CDR2 as FQNNGV. V gave up 6 bases and J gave up 1 base, with 18 bases separating them. The CDR3 totals 16 residues.

The sequenced sample was PBMCs. This TCR derives from a male donor in good health and CMV-seronegative. The chain links TRBV11-2 to TRBJ2-5, with D possibly being TRBD1 (5 bases). CDR3: CASRDIYLGTQETQYF. CDR3 nucleotide sequence: TGTGCCAGCAGGGACATATATCTGGGCACCCAAGAGACCCAGTACTTC. Drawing the rest from reference TRBV11-2 and TRBJ2-5, the complete variable domain is EAGVAQSPRYKIIEKRQSVAFWCNPISGHATLYWYQQILGQGPKLLIQFQNNGVVDDSQLPKDRFSAERLKGVDSTLKIQPAKLEDSAVYLCASRDIYLGTQETQYFGPGTRLLVL.